This T cell receptor beta chain is from a study of blood T cell repertoires in COVID-19. CDR3 length equals 14 residues. In germline, CDR1 is SGHTA, CDR2 FQGNSA. V lost 8 bases and J lost 0, with 13 bases in between. Per the authors' pipeline: Reference gene primer amplification gave estimated nucleated cell counts. Libraries were prepared by immunoSEQ multiplex PCR; TCRdb keeps only in-frame clonotypes and omits some of them. The V and J calls and the clone size are those of that table, but D and trimming were determined from the DNA. The sample has about 170,000 clones; around four fifths are singletons.

Sequenced material: peripheral blood. The clonotype comes from an elderly woman with acute or convalescent COVID-19. The chain employs TRBV7-2 and TRBJ1-2; D possibly corresponds to TRBD1 (6 bases). The CDR3 DNA is TGTGCCAGCGACCCGGGACACACTAACTATGGCTACACCTTC. Its protein is CASDPGHTNYGYTF.